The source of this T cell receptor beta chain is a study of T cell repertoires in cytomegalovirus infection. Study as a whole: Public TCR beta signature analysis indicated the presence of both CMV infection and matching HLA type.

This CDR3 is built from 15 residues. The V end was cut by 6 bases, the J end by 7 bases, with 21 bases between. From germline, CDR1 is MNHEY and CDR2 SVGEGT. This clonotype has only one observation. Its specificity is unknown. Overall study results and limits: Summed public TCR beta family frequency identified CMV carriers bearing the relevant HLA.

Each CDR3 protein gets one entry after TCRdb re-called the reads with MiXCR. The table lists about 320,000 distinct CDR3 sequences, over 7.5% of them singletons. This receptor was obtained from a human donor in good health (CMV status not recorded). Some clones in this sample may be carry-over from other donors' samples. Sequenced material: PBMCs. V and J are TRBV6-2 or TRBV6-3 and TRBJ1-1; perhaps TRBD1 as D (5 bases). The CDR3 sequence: CASSPGPQRGFEAFF. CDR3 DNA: TGTGCCAGCAGCCCCGGGCCCCAGAGGGGCTTTGAAGCTTTCTTT.